In this sample, the clone carrying this TCR beta chain turned up many times. Its matching antigen is unknown. Trimming pared 1 base from V and 3 bases from J, leaving 5 bases between. The V gene's germline CDR1 is LGHNA and CDR2 YSLEER. The CDR3 has 13 residues. The source of the sample is a study of identical twins. Study-wide points: Cord blood beta clonotypes that were abundant carried fewer insertions, and memory repertoires showed no such trend. Models underestimated TCR alpha sharing (out-of-frame) in monozygotic twins.

TCRdb redid the calling of the 5' RACE reads with MiXCR, one entry per CDR3 protein. The table records hundreds of thousands of distinct CDR3 sequences, 8% to 9.5% of them present only once. This sample also belongs to another study, concerning yellow fever vaccine responses in identical twins.

The TCR sequence derives from a woman aged 18-35 years in good health. The sample consisted of CD8+ T cells sorted from blood. This chain links TRBV4-3 with TRBJ2-3; D is undetermined. The CDR3 loop is CASSQAATDTQYF. The CDR3 DNA sequence: TGCGCCAGCAGCCAAGCAGCGACAGATACGCAGTATTTT.